A selection of T cell receptor beta chains follows, all from one sample in a study of blood T cell repertoires in COVID-19. Method: immunoSEQ multiplex PCR; TCRdb's copy keeps in-frame clones and lacks some. This sample carries 300,000 to 400,000 clones, roughly nine tenths of them seen once, and the ten largest clones take 2% to 3%. Specimen: PBMCs or T cells enriched from blood (not recorded which). All receptors come from a man in his sixties who had recovered from COVID-19. CDR3s leave out the opening cysteine and the closing phenylalanine or tryptophan. Fields, in order: V gene, CDR3 protein.

V gene: TRBV5-1
CDR3 protein: ASSLLGAGEYEAF

V gene: TRBV25-1
CDR3 protein: ASSATGKNQPQH

V gene: TRBV27
CDR3 protein: ASGGHRGDTGELF

V gene: TRBV6-6
CDR3 protein: ASSYSAREGNTEAF

V gene: TRBV7-8
CDR3 protein: ASSQRLRTSREKLF

V gene: TRBV28
CDR3 protein: ASRPIGGFDYT

V gene: TRBV18
CDR3 protein: ASSPVPGNDVNQPQH

V gene: TRBV4-1
CDR3 protein: ASSQDGQGGNTIY

V gene: TRBV12-3/TRBV12-4
CDR3 protein: ASSLSRYNEQF

V gene: TRBV5-1
CDR3 protein: ASSPRTGDSGNTIY

V gene: TRBV24-1
CDR3 protein: ATSDVIRGGNNEQF

V gene: TRBV18
CDR3 protein: ASSLNRDRVYEQY

V gene: TRBV4-1
CDR3 protein: ASSQPGQYYGYT

V gene: TRBV11-2
CDR3 protein: ASSLAPTGKLF

V gene: TRBV19
CDR3 protein: ASSFRQGNTEAF

V gene: TRBV7-9
CDR3 protein: ASSSGGTNTGELF

V gene: TRBV5-1
CDR3 protein: ASSPRASGSNEQF

V gene: TRBV4-1
CDR3 protein: ASSQAPPGLASYEQY

V gene: TRBV20-1
CDR3 protein: SASLGQGGEKLF

V gene: TRBV18
CDR3 protein: ASSPNEGARGQPQH

V gene: TRBV30
CDR3 protein: AWSPDRGSYT

V gene: TRBV28
CDR3 protein: ASSGTSGTYEQY

V gene: TRBV10-1
CDR3 protein: ATPQPGQQKETQY

V gene: TRBV6-5
CDR3 protein: ASSYLGGDSGDTQY

V gene: TRBV4-2
CDR3 protein: ASSQDRTARETQY

V gene: TRBV4-1
CDR3 protein: ASSRNRGQNQPQH

V gene: TRBV2
CDR3 protein: ASSGQTSILQNEQY

V gene: TRBV19
CDR3 protein: ASSTAGGVGEQY

V gene: TRBV29-1
CDR3 protein: SVRGVVTEAF

V gene: TRBV5-7
CDR3 protein: ASTPSFRGAV

V gene: TRBV11-3
CDR3 protein: ASSLPTGSGANVLT

V gene: TRBV25-1
CDR3 protein: ASSRSHSPYNEQF

V gene: TRBV3-1/TRBV3-2
CDR3 protein: ASSQNRVAETQY

V gene: TRBV19
CDR3 protein: ASRTSGHTGELF

V gene: TRBV7-6
CDR3 protein: ASSLRGPQETQY

V gene: TRBV6-5
CDR3 protein: ASSWGLPGELF

V gene: TRBV5-1
CDR3 protein: ASSSRGWDSGTDYGYT

V gene: TRBV6-5
CDR3 protein: ASRTDRVSTEAF

V gene: TRBV7-2
CDR3 protein: ASSLGHLNTGELF

V gene: TRBV10-3
CDR3 protein: AISESLGRDTQY

V gene: TRBV9
CDR3 protein: ASSVGLAGSYSTDTQY

V gene: TRBV4-2
CDR3 protein: ASSQTTGPLGEQY

V gene: TRBV11-2
CDR3 protein: ASRISGRATNTGELF

V gene: TRBV12-3/TRBV12-4
CDR3 protein: ASSQGPDTQY